The rows below give T cell receptor beta chains drawn from one sample of a study of cytotoxic CD8 clonotypes in ibrutinib-treated CLL. TCRdb keeps only in-frame clones here, not all; method: immunoSEQ multiplex PCR. The data show fewer than 400,000 clones, with 67% seen just once and roughly 6% held by the top ten. The material was PBMCs, obtained after 36 months of ibrutinib treatment. These TCRs come from a human donor with chronic lymphocytic leukemia. The CDR3 runs from the conserved cysteine through the conserved F or W. Each record gives: V gene, D gene, J gene, clone size, CDR3 protein, CDR3 DNA. D genes are given only for firm matches. Rows give clone size only sometimes, using once, few, many, or a class for an expanded clone.

>TRBV6-5|TRBD1|TRBJ1-2|-
CASSRQGAVNYGYTF
TGTGCCAGCAGCCGTCAGGGGGCAGTTAACTATGGCTACACCTTC
>TRBV5-1|-|TRBJ2-1|once
CASAIAPTGRDEQFF
TGCGCCAGCGCTATAGCGCCTACAGGGAGGGATGAGCAGTTCTTC
>TRBV4-1|-|TRBJ2-3|-
CASSQEDRRPLRDTQYF
TGCGCCAGCAGCCAAGAGGACCGGCGGCCCCTTAGGGATACGCAGTATTTT
>TRBV15|-|TRBJ2-7|-
CATSRDRGRGQLYEQYF
TGTGCCACCAGCAGAGATAGGGGCAGGGGACAACTTTACGAGCAGTACTTC
>TRBV6-5|-|TRBJ2-7|-
CASSYSIWVSYEQYF
TGTGCCAGCAGTTACTCGATTTGGGTTTCCTACGAGCAGTACTTC
>TRBV4-2|-|TRBJ2-2|-
CASSQDGNFGPGELFF
TGTGCCAGCAGCCAAGACGGCAACTTCGGCCCCGGGGAGCTGTTTTTT
>TRBV2|TRBD2|TRBJ2-5|-
CASRANVLAGETQYF
TGTGCCAGCAGAGCGAACGTACTAGCGGGGGAGACCCAGTACTTC
>TRBV23-1|TRBD2|TRBJ2-2|few
CASSQSERGTTGELFF
TGCGCCAGCAGTCAATCGGAGCGGGGGACCACCGGGGAGCTGTTTTTT
>TRBV5-6|-|TRBJ2-2|-
CASSLRPLRDTGELFF
TGTGCCAGCAGCTTGAGACCGCTCAGGGACACCGGGGAGCTGTTTTTT
>TRBV18|TRBD1|TRBJ1-1|-
CASSPRGRNTEAFF
TGTGCCAGCTCACCCAGGGGGCGAAACACTGAAGCTTTCTTT
>TRBV4-1|TRBD1|TRBJ1-2|-
CASSQDGGTVYGYTF
TGCGCCAGCAGCCAAGATGGGGGGACAGTCTATGGCTACACCTTC
>TRBV4-1|-|TRBJ1-4|-
CASSSPGGANNEKLFF
TGCGCCAGCAGCTCTCCCGGGGGGGCCAATAATGAAAAACTGTTTTTT
>TRBV7-3|TRBD1|TRBJ2-7|few
CASSPGGGYEQYF
TGTGCCAGCAGCCCAGGGGGCGGCTACGAGCAGTACTTC
>TRBV29-1|TRBD2|TRBJ2-3|-
CSVEPEPGQRQLAGVLDTQYF
TGCAGCGTTGAACCAGAACCCGGACAACGGCAGCTAGCGGGAGTTTTAGATACGCAGTATTTT
>TRBV2|TRBD2|TRBJ2-3|-
CASTGLAVDTQYF
TGTGCCAGCACGGGACTAGCAGTAGATACGCAGTATTTT
>TRBV29-1|TRBD1|TRBJ2-3|-
CSVGQGSRSDTDTQYF
TGCAGCGTTGGACAGGGCTCACGTTCCGACACAGATACGCAGTATTTT
>TRBV6-6|TRBD1|TRBJ2-7|-
CASRKQGASYEQYF
TGTGCCAGCAGGAAACAGGGGGCCTCCTACGAGCAGTACTTC
>TRBV14|-|TRBJ1-2|-
CASSQGLTNYGYTF
TGTGCCAGCAGCCAAGGTTTAACTAACTATGGCTACACCTTC